The clone carrying this TCR beta chain was seen a handful of times. Its target is unknown. This sample is drawn from a study of vaccination effects on CD4 cells after COVID-19. Study at large: Either the mRNA-1273 or the BNT162b2 vaccine was given to participants as two doses. Study-level points and caveats: Convalescent patients were scarce, and early post-infection timepoints were absent.

This table comes from immunoSEQ multiplex PCR, and its TCRdb copy is limited to in-frame clones, with some not included. This table holds approximately 31,000 clones, about 73% found once. The culture ran for under eleven days, and then CD4+ T cells were isolated. This CDR3 is built from 15 residues. The germline gives CDR1 SGHAT, CDR2 FQNNGV. The V gene end was trimmed by 5 bases and the J gene end by 0 bases; junction bases not matched to a gene: 6. The source of this sequence is a human donor who received a COVID-19 vaccine. The specimen comprised CD4+ T cells from PBMCs cultured without peptide, sampled before COVID-19 vaccination. V usage is TRBV11-2 and J usage is TRBJ1-1, with 7 nucleotides matching TRBD1. The CDR3 sequence: CASSIRTGVNTEAFF. The CDR3 DNA reads TGTGCCAGCAGCATAAGGACAGGCGTGAACACTGAAGCTTTCTTT. Looking up the rest from reference TRBV11-2 and TRBJ1-1 gives the full variable domain: EAGVAQSPRYKIIEKRQSVAFWCNPISGHATLYWYQQILGQGPKLLIQFQNNGVVDDSQLPKDRFSAERLKGVDSTLKIQPAKLEDSAVYLCASSIRTGVNTEAFFGQGTRLTVV.